The present T cell receptor (beta chain) was sequenced within a study of blood T cell repertoires in COVID-19. Across the study: Sources were T cells, B-cell-depleted T cells, or PBMCs; the material itself was cDNA or gDNA.

Per the study methods: Amplification from reference gene primers served as the basis for estimated nucleated cell counts. Libraries were prepared by immunoSEQ multiplex PCR; TCRdb keeps only in-frame clonotypes and omits some of them. D and trimming were read from the DNA, whereas the V and J calls and clone size are those reported in that table. Of about 42,000 clones listed, roughly 90% were seen once; the top ten hold 2% to 2.5%. Sequenced: peripheral blood. The source of this sequence is a human donor in a cohort sampled during active COVID-19.

The CDR3 loop reads CATSWATDTEAFF. CDR3 nucleotides: TGTGCCACCAGCTGGGCGACCGACACTGAAGCTTTCTTT. This rearrangement joins TRBV15 to TRBJ1-1, with D unclear. Trimming left V 5 bases short and J 3 bases short, with 10 bases between. The CDR3 loop spans 13 amino acids. The germline gives CDR1 LNHNV, CDR2 YYDKDF (reference sequence).